This T cell receptor (beta chain) was retrieved from a study of blood T cell repertoires in COVID-19. Study in general: Sites across the United States, Italy and Spain contributed samples from acute and convalescent COVID-19. From T cells, B-cell-depleted T cells, or PBMCs came the material, which was cDNA or gDNA.

V lost 11 bases and J lost 7; bases outside the gene matches: 13. Germline loops: CDR1 SGHAT, CDR2 FQNNGV. The CDR3 has 14 residues. In the authors' workflow: Reference gene primer amplification gave estimated nucleated cell counts. Libraries were prepared by immunoSEQ multiplex PCR; TCRdb keeps only in-frame clonotypes and omits some of them. V, J and clone size are taken as reported in that table, and D and trimming were inferred from the DNA itself. The sample holds about 160,000 clones, around four fifths seen once. The material sequenced was peripheral blood. J is TRBJ2-1 and V is TRBV11-2; 8 bases map to TRBD2. The TCR comes from a woman of 80 years or more with acute or convalescent COVID-19. CDR3 region: CAVGREGRRNEQFF. The CDR3 region has the DNA TGTGCCGTAGGACGGGAGGGCCGTCGGAATGAGCAGTTCTTC.